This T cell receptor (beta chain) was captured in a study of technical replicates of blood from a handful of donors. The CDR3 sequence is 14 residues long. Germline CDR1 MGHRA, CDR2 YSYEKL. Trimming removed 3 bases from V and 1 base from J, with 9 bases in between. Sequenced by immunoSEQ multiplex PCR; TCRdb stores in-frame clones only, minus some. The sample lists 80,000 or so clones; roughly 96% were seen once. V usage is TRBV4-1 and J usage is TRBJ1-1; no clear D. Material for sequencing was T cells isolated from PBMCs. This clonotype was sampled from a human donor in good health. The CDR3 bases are TGCGCCAGCAGCCAGTGGGCAGCGAACACTGAAGCTTTCTTT. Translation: CASSQWAANTEAFF.